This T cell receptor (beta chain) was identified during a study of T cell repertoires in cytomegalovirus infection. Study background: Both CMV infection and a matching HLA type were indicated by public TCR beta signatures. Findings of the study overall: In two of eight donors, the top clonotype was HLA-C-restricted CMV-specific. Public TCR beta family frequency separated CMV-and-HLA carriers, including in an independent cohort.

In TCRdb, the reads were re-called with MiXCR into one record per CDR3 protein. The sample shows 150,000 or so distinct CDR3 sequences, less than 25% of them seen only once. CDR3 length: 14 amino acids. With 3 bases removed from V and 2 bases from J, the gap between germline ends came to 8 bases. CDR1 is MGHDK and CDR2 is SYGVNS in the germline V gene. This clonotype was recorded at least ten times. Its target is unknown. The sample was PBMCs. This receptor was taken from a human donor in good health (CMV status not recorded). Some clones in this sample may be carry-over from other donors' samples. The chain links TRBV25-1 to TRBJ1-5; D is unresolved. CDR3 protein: CASSDFTGNQPQHF. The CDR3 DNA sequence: TGTGCCAGCAGTGATTTTACCGGCAATCAGCCCCAGCATTTT.